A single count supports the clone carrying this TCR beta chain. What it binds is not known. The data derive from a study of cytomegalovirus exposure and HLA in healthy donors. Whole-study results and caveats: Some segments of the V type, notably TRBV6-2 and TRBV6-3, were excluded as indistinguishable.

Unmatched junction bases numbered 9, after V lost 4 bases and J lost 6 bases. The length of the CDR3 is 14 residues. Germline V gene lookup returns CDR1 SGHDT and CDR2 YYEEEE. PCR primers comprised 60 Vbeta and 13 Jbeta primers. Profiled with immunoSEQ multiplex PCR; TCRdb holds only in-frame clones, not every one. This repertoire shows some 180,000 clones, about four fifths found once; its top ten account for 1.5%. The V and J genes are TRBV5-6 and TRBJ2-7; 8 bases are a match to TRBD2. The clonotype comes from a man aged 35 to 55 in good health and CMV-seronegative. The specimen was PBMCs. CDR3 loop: CASSAGLEVPEQYF. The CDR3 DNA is TGTGCCAGCAGCGCGGGACTAGAGGTGCCCGAGCAGTACTTC.